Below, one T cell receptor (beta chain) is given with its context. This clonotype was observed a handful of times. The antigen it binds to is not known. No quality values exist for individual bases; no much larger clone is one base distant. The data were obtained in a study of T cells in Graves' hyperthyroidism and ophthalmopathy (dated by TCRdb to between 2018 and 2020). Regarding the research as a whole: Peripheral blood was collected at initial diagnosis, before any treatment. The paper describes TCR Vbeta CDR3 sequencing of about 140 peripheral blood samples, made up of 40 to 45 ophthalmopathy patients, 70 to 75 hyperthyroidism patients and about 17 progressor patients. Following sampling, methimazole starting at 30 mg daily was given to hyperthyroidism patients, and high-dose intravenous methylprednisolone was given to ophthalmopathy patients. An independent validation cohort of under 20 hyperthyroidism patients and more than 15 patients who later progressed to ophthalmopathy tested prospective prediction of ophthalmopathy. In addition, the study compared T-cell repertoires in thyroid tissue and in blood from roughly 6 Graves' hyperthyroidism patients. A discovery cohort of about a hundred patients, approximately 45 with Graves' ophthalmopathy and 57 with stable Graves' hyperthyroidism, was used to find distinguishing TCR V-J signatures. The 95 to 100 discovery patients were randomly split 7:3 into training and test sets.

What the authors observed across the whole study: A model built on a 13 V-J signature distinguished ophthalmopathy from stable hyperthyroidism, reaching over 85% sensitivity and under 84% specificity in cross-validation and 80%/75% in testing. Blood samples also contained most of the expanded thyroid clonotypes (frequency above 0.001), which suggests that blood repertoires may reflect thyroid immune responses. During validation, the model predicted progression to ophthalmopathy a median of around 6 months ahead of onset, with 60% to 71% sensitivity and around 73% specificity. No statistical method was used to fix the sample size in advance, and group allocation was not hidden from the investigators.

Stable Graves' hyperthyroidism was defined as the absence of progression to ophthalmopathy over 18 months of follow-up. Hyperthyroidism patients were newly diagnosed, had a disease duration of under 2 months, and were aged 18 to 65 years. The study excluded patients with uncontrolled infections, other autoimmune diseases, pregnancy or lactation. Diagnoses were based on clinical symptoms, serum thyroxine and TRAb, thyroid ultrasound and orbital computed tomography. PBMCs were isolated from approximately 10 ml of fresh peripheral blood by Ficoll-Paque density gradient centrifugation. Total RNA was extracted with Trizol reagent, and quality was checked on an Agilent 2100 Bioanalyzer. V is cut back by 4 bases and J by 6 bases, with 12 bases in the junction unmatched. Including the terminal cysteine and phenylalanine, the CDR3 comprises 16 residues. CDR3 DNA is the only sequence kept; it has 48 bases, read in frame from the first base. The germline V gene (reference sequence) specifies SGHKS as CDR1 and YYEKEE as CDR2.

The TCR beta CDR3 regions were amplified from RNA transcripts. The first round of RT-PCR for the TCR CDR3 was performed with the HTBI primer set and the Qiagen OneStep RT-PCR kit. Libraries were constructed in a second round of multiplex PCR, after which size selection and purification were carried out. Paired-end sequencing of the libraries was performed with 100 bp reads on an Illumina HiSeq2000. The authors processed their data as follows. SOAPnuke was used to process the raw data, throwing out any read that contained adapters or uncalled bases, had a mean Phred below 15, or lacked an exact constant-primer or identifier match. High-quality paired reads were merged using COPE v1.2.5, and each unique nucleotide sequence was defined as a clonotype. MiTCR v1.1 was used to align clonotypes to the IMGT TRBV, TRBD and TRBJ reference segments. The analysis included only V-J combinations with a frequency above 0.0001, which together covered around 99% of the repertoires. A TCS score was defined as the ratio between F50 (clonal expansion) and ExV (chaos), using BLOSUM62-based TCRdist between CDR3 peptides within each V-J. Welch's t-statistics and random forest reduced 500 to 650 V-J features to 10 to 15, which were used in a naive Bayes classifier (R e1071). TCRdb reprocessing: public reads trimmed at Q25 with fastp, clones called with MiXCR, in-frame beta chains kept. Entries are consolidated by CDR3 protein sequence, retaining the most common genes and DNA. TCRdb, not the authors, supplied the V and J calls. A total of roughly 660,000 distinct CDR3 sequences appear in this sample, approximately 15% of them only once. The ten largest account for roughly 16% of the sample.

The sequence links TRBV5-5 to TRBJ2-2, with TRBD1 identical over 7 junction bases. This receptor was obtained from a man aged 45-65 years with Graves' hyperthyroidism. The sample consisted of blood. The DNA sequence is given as TGTGCCAGCAGCGTGACAGGGTCGAATAGAGCCGGGGAGCTGTTTTTT. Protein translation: CASSVTGSNRAGELFF.